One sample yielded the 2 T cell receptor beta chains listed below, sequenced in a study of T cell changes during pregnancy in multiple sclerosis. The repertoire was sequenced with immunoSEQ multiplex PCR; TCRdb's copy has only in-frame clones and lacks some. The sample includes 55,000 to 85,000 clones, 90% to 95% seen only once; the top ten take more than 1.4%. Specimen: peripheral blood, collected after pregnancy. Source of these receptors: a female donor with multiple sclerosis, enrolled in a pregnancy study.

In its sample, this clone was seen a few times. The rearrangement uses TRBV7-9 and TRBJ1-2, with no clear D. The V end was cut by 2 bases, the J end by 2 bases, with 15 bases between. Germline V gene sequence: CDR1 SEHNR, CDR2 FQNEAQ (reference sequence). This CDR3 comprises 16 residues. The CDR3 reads CASSLRLTAENYGYTF. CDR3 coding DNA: TGTGCCAGCAGCTTAAGGCTGACGGCGGAGAACTATGGCTACACCTTC.

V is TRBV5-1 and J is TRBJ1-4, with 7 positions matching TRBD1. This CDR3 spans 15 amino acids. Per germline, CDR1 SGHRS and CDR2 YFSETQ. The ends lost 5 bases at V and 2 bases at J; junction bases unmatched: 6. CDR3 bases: TGCGCCAGCAGAATTGTGGGACAGACTAATGAAAAACTGTTTTTT. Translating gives CASRIVGQTNEKLFF.